The clone carrying this T cell receptor beta chain was observed a handful of times. Its matching antigen is unknown. These data come from a study of T cells after yellow fever vaccination. Whole-study findings and limits: A secondary response was less intense yet reached its peak sooner, at day 5 versus 15. Post-booster reappearance was seen for most primary-vaccination clones (96% CD4, about 90% CD8). The study noted that FACS-sorted repertoires could contain abundant clonotypes contaminating from the bulk population.

Germline V gives CDR1 SEHNR, CDR2 FQNEAQ (reference sequence). The CDR3 has 16 amino acids. Trimming shortened V by 2 bases and J by 5 bases, and 18 bases separated the two germline ends. 5'RACE template switching produced TCR cDNA carrying a universal primer site and UMIs. TCRdb re-analysed the 5' RACE reads in MiXCR, keeping a single row per CDR3 protein. The sample shows a few hundred thousand distinct CDR3 sequences, 3% to 4.5% of them seen only once. The rearrangement uses TRBV7-9 and TRBJ2-5, with TRBD2 as a possible D gene (5 bases). The clonotype originates from a man between 18 and 29 years old who received the YFV17D yellow fever vaccine. The starting material was PBMCs, obtained 5 days after the yellow fever booster vaccination. The CDR3 sequence is CASSLSGGAGVETQYF. The CDR3, as DNA: TGTGCCAGCAGCTTATCGGGCGGTGCCGGGGTTGAGACCCAGTACTTC.